The 23 T cell receptor beta chains presented below share a single source sample, sequenced in a study of T cell responses to AZD1222 COVID-19 vaccine. The assay was immunoSEQ multiplex PCR, and TCRdb's table has in-frame clones only and misses some. This sample has 95,000 to 110,000 clones, with around 87% found just once. This sample comprised peripheral blood, obtained on day 0 of AZD1222 vaccination. These receptors all come from an adult in good health.

The genes are TRBV5-6 and TRBJ1-5; D is uncertain. Germline V lookup: CDR1 SGHDT, CDR2 YYEEEE. This CDR3 comprises 16 residues. Between the trimmed V and J ends, which lost 3 bases and 0 bases, there was a span of 13 bases. This chain's CDR3 is CASSSNWPYSNQPQHF. In nucleotides, the CDR3 is TGTGCCAGCAGCTCGAATTGGCCTTATAGCAATCAGCCCCAGCATTTT. The whole variable domain, filled in from reference TRBV5-6 and TRBJ1-5, reads DAGVTQSPTHLIKTRGQQVTLRCSPKSGHDTVSWYQQALGQGPQFIFQYYEEEERQRGNFPDRFSGHQFPNYSSELNVNALLLGDSALYLCASSSNWPYSNQPQHFGDGTRLSIL.

Turning to this clone: Other DNA sequences in this specimen translate into the identical CDR3. V usage is TRBV20-1 and J usage is TRBJ1-1; D not resolved. Germline V lookup: CDR1 DFQATT, CDR2 SNEGSKA (reference sequence). This CDR3 is built from 11 residues. The V gene lost 0 bases and the J gene lost 3 bases, with 2 bases spanning the gap. CDR3 protein: CSARDYTEAFF. In DNA, the CDR3 is TGCAGTGCTAGAGACTACACTGAAGCTTTCTTT.

J is TRBJ1-1 and V is TRBV15; no reliable D call. Trimming removed 0 bases at V and 0 bases at J, with 8 bases between. The CDR3 has 15 amino acids. Germline CDR1 and CDR2: LNHNV and YYDKDF (reference sequence). The CDR3 DNA is TGTGCCACCAGCAGAGAGAACAGATTGAACACTGAAGCTTTCTTT. Translation: CATSRENRLNTEAFF.

The rearrangement links TRBV9 to TRBJ2-2; D might be TRBD1 (5 bases). Trimming pared 4 bases from V and 4 bases from J, leaving 14 bases between. CDR1 is SGDLS and CDR2 is YYNGEE in the germline V gene. The CDR3 loop spans 15 amino acids. CDR3 sequence: CASSPQGGITGELFF. CDR3 coding DNA: TGTGCCAGCAGCCCCCAGGGCGGAATCACCGGGGAGCTGTTTTTT. The full variable domain, in which reference TRBV9 and TRBJ2-2 provide the parts outside the CDR3, is DSGVTQTPKHLITATGQRVTLRCSPRSGDLSVYWYQQSLDQGLQFLIQYYNGEERAKGNILERFSAQQFPDLHSELNLSSLELGDSALYFCASSPQGGITGELFFGEGSRLTVL.

The rearrangement joins TRBV21-1 to TRBJ1-2. TRBV21-1 is designated a pseudogene. This CDR3 has 12 amino acids. CDR3 in DNA: TGTGCCAGCAGCATCGGGGGAGATGGCTACACCTTC. This sequence encodes CASSIGGDGYTF.

The V call is TRBV19, the J call TRBJ1-5; TRBD1 matches at 8 bases. V gave up 7 bases and J gave up 5 bases; unmatched junction bases: 16. Germline values: CDR1 LNHDA, CDR2 SQIVND (reference sequence). This CDR3 has 17 residues. CDR3 region: CASIPSATGVGYQPQHF. The CDR3 DNA reads as TGTGCCAGTATCCCCAGCGCGACAGGGGTCGGGTATCAGCCCCAGCATTTT.

This rearrangement joins TRBV7-2 to TRBJ1-4; the D is unclear. The V end lost 0 bases, the J end lost 10 bases, and 9 bases lay between the germline ends. Germline V gene data show CDR1 as SGHTA and CDR2 as FQGNSA. CDR3 size: 13 residues. CDR3: CASSLAVGRKLFF. As DNA, the CDR3 is TGTGCCAGCAGCTTAGCGGTAGGGAGAAAACTGTTTTTT.

The rearrangement joins TRBV27 to TRBJ2-3; no clear D gene. The ends were cut back, 2 bases at V and 0 bases at J, with 12 bases in the middle. Germline V gene lookup returns CDR1 MNHEY and CDR2 SMNVEV (reference sequence). The CDR3 sequence is 16 residues long. The CDR3 here is CASSLGELTSTDTQYF. The CDR3 nucleotides read TGTGCCAGCAGTTTAGGGGAACTAACTAGCACAGATACGCAGTATTTT.

V is TRBV4-2 and J is TRBJ1-1, with TRBD1 as a possible D gene (5 bases). The germline V and J ends were trimmed by 1 base and 6 bases, with 21 bases remaining between them. In germline, CDR1 is LGHNA, CDR2 YNFKEQ. The CDR3 loop spans 17 amino acids. In nucleotides, the CDR3 is TGTGCCAGCAGCCAAGTGGTCCTTCGGACAACTAAGGCTGAAGCTTTCTTT. Its translation is CASSQVVLRTTKAEAFF.

The chain employs TRBV2 and TRBJ2-3; the D call may be TRBD1 or TRBD2 (5 bases each). The CDR3 is 14 amino acids. The germline V gene has CDR1 SNHLY and CDR2 FYNNEI. V was trimmed by 6 bases and J by 2 bases, leaving 12 bases between them. The CDR3 sequence is CASRPGTNTDTQYF. In DNA form, the CDR3 reads TGTGCCAGCAGGCCCGGGACGAACACAGATACGCAGTATTTT.

With respect to this clone: The same CDR3 also results from other DNA sequences found in this sample. The V gene is TRBV4-1, the J gene TRBJ2-7; D is possibly TRBD2 (5 bases). Germline lookup yields CDR1 MGHRA and CDR2 YSYEKL. This CDR3 contains 12 residues. V gave up 3 bases and J gave up 7 bases, with 10 bases separating them. CDR3 sequence reads: CASSHPSGEQYF. The CDR3, as DNA: TGCGCCAGCAGCCACCCCTCGGGGGAGCAGTACTTC.

This sequence joins TRBV18 and TRBJ1-1; 9 bases map to TRBD1. After removal of 6 bases from V and 12 bases from J, the junction contained 17 bases not matched to a gene. CDR1 KGHSH and CDR2 LQKENI come from the germline V gene. The CDR3 length is 15 residues. This chain's CDR3 is CASSPSHLTQGAPFF. The DNA for the CDR3 is TGTGCCAGCTCGCCATCCCACTTGACACAGGGGGCTCCTTTCTTT.

The chain carries TRBV4-1 and TRBJ2-1; 12 nucleotides align to TRBD2. Germline CDR1 reads MGHRA; CDR2 reads YSYEKL. The CDR3 loop spans 19 amino acids. Losses at the gene ends were 5 bases for V and 2 bases for J; bases not matched to a gene: 13. CDR3 sequence: CASSIKTSGGPDPYNEQFF. CDR3 nucleotides: TGCGCCAGCAGCATCAAGACTAGCGGGGGCCCCGATCCCTACAATGAGCAGTTCTTC.

The chain combines TRBV20-1 with TRBJ1-2; no clear D. Germline loops: CDR1 DFQATT, CDR2 SNEGSKA (reference sequence). Trimming took off 3 bases at V and 8 bases at J, with 10 bases between the two ends. There are 11 residues in the CDR3. CDR3 sequence: CSARILEGYTF. The CDR3, as DNA: TGCAGTGCTAGGATTCTTGAAGGCTACACCTTC.

The chain combines TRBV4-2 with TRBJ2-1; D is unresolved. Germline loops: CDR1 LGHNA, CDR2 YNFKEQ. The V and J ends lost 3 bases and 0 bases respectively, with 6 bases between them. There are 14 residues in the CDR3. The CDR3 here is CASSHEDSYNEQFF. The CDR3 region has the DNA TGTGCCAGCAGCCACGAGGACTCCTACAATGAGCAGTTCTTC.

V gene TRBV7-9 combines with J gene TRBJ1-2; D unresolved. The CDR3 has 11 residues. Germline V gene sequence: CDR1 SEHNR, CDR2 FQNEAQ (reference sequence). Trimming took off 1 base at V and 7 bases at J, with 4 bases between the two ends. DNA of the CDR3: TGTGCCAGCAGCTTAGTAGGTGGCTACACCTTC. This encodes CASSLVGGYTF.

In regard to this clone: At the DNA level, this CDR3 is encoded by other sequences in the same sample as well. The gene calls are TRBV4-2 and TRBJ1-1; D gene unclear. The CDR3 has 15 residues. Trimming removed 0 bases from V and 1 base from J, with 9 bases in between. Germline V gene lookup returns CDR1 LGHNA and CDR2 YNFKEQ. CDR3 nucleotides: TGTGCCAGCAGCCAAGATTTAGAGGGGAACACTGAAGCTTTCTTT. It specifies CASSQDLEGNTEAFF.

V is TRBV6-4 and J is TRBJ1-2; D ambiguous. V was clipped by 3 bases and J by 1 base, with 15 bases between them. This CDR3 region has 16 residues. CDR1 and CDR2 from the germline V gene are MRHNA and SNTAGT. As DNA, the CDR3 is TGTGCCAGCAGTGAACCGATTGTCAGGCGTAACTATGGCTACACCTTC. Translation gives CASSEPIVRRNYGYTF.

The V and J genes are TRBV10-1 and TRBJ1-1; no clear D gene. Germline V gives CDR1 WNHNN, CDR2 SYGVQD (reference sequence). The CDR3 is 14 residues long. The V gene lost 4 bases and the J gene lost 5 bases, with 14 bases spanning the gap. The CDR3 reads CASSVRWGGTEAFF. The CDR3 DNA sequence: TGCGCCAGCAGTGTGAGATGGGGAGGTACTGAAGCTTTCTTT.

This clone was counted once. The V and J genes are TRBV7-2 and TRBJ1-1; D gene unclear. The length of the CDR3 is 14 residues. CDR1 is SGHTA and CDR2 is FQGNSA in the germline V gene. V was clipped by 2 bases and J by 4 bases, with 11 bases between them. CDR3 bases: TGTGCCAGCAGCTTAACGTACGGGAGCACTGAAGCTTTCTTT. Its protein product is CASSLTYGSTEAFF.

The rearrangement joins TRBV5-5 to TRBJ2-1; possibly TRBD1 for D (6 bases). The germline V and J ends were trimmed by 6 bases and 5 bases, with 18 bases remaining between them. Germline assignment: CDR1 SGHKS and CDR2 YYEKEE (reference sequence). The CDR3 covers 15 residues. CDR3 bases: TGTGCCAGCACCAGGACAGACTCCGGTAACAATGAGCAGTTCTTC. Encoded protein: CASTRTDSGNNEQFF.

The chain is built from TRBV27 and TRBJ1-1; possible D gene TRBD1, 6 bases. CDR3 length equals 13 residues. Per the germline V gene, CDR1 is MNHEY and CDR2 is SMNVEV (reference sequence). The V end was cut by 4 bases, the J end by 4 bases, with 10 bases between. CDR3 sequence (DNA): TGTGCCAGCAGTTGGAACAGGGTCACTGAAGCTTTCTTT. Encoded protein: CASSWNRVTEAFF.

The chain recombines TRBV4-3 with TRBJ1-1; D is undetermined. The germline CDR1 and CDR2 sequences are LGHNA and YSLEER. The CDR3 extends over 14 amino acids. Trimming shortened V by 0 bases and J by 2 bases, and 7 bases separated the two germline ends. The CDR3 region is CASSQDFGNTEAFF. For the CDR3, the DNA is TGCGCCAGCAGCCAAGATTTCGGAAACACTGAAGCTTTCTTT.